Reported below is one T cell receptor beta chain. Antigen: not known. This sample is part of a study of T cells expressing NK-cell markers. About the study: Each TCR beta repertoire originated in sorted T cells that were CD3+CD56+NKG2C+, CD3+CD56+NKG2C- or CD3+CD56-NKG2C+. Regarding the study as a whole: In about 6 donors, dominant CD3+CD56+NKG2C+ clonotypes ranked among the top 10 CD8+ clonotypes. The CD3+CD56-NKG2C+ fraction of a handful of donors was likewise dominated by these clonotypes.

Scientists made TCR beta cDNA using 5'RACE template switching with UMIs. Following a re-call of the 5' RACE reads, TCRdb has one entry per CDR3 protein and lacks DNA. Its listing shows 440,000 or so distinct CDR3 sequences. The germline V gene has CDR1 SNHLY and CDR2 FYNNEI. The CDR3 has 14 amino acids. This TCR was recovered from a woman aged 18 to 75 in good health. The specimen sequenced was blood T cells: a sorted CD56 or NKG2C T cell subset, CD4+ or CD8+ T cells, or bulk PBMC T cells (not recorded which). The rearrangement joins TRBV2 to TRBJ2-7; TCRdb proposes TRBD1, but this gene call is untestable without DNA. The CDR3 reads CASSERWGQYEQYF.